One sample yielded the 19 T cell receptor beta chains listed below, sequenced in a study of cytomegalovirus exposure and HLA in healthy donors. Researchers ran the PCR with 60 Vbeta and 13 Jbeta primers. Only in-frame clones appear in the TCRdb table, and some are missing; sequencing was by immunoSEQ multiplex PCR. The table includes about 200,000 clones, 70% detected once. Sequenced: PBMCs. All receptors come from a middle-aged man in good health and CMV-seropositive.

V usage is TRBV10-1 and J usage is TRBJ1-6; 9 positions agree with TRBD1. The CDR3 has 19 amino acids. Germline lookup yields CDR1 WNHNN and CDR2 SYGVQD (reference sequence). The V segment lost 2 bases and the J segment 7 bases; nucleotides outside the gene matches: 15. The CDR3 reads CASSEAPGTGRSENSPLHF. CDR3 sequence (DNA): TGCGCCAGCAGTGAGGCACCCGGGACAGGGAGGAGCGAGAATTCACCCCTCCACTTT.

The rearrangement links TRBV18 to TRBJ1-1; 7 bases match TRBD1. The CDR3 runs 13 residues. V gave up 4 bases and J gave up 4 bases; unmatched junction bases: 3. In germline, CDR1 is KGHSH, CDR2 LQKENI. CDR3 sequence: CASSQGASTEAFF. In DNA, the CDR3 is TGTGCCAGCTCACAGGGGGCGAGCACTGAAGCTTTCTTT.

The chain combines TRBV28 with TRBJ1-2, with D tentatively TRBD1 (5 bases). The CDR3 extends over 12 amino acids. Germline loops: CDR1 MDHEN, CDR2 SYDVKM. Deletions cut 6 bases from V and 7 bases from J, with 12 bases between. The CDR3, as DNA: TGTGCCAGCAGGGATCCAGGGTTTGGCTACACCTTC. Its translation: CASRDPGFGYTF.

This clone turned up a few times. As DNA, the CDR3 is TGTGCCAGCTCACCACCTGCGGGGGATACGCAGTATTTT. Translated, it gives CASSPPAGDTQYF. This chain connects TRBV18 to TRBJ2-3; possible D gene TRBD2, 6 bases. The CDR3 contains 13 residues. V was trimmed by 0 bases and J by 6 bases, leaving 7 bases between them. Looked up from germline, CDR1 is KGHSH and CDR2 is LQKENI.

This clone was seen only a few times. This chain connects TRBV4-1 to TRBJ2-7; D gene unclear. The CDR3 has 12 residues. The germline V and J ends were trimmed by 5 bases and 5 bases, with 10 bases remaining between them. The V gene's germline CDR1 is MGHRA and CDR2 YSYEKL. CDR3 coding DNA: TGCGCCAGCAGCTCGGTGAGCGACGAGCAGTACTTC. As protein: CASSSVSDEQYF.

This rearrangement joins TRBV5-6 to TRBJ1-2, with 7 bases that match TRBD1. V lost 4 bases to trimming and J lost 4 bases; unmatched junction nucleotides: 4. This CDR3 contains 13 residues. Per germline, CDR1 SGHDT and CDR2 YYEEEE. The CDR3 DNA is TGTGCCAGCAGCCGAGGGGGCTCCTATGGCTACACCTTC. Its protein product is CASSRGGSYGYTF.

The V and J genes are TRBV4-1 and TRBJ1-1; TRBD1 might be the D (6 bases). The CDR3 covers 15 residues. Germline V gives CDR1 MGHRA, CDR2 YSYEKL. V was cut by 2 bases and J by 0 bases, with 10 bases left in between. The CDR3: CASSQLGAMNTEAFF. The CDR3 nucleotides read TGCGCCAGCAGCCAATTGGGGGCCATGAACACTGAAGCTTTCTTT.

This chain uses TRBV19 with TRBJ1-1; 7 positions agree with TRBD1. After removal of 8 bases from V and 1 base from J, the junction contained 13 bases not matched to a gene. Germline assignment: CDR1 LNHDA and CDR2 SQIVND (reference sequence). The CDR3 length is 16 residues. CDR3 coding DNA: TGTGCCAGTGGTTACAGGGGTCACCTCTCGAACACTGAAGCTTTCTTT. Its translation is CASGYRGHLSNTEAFF. Together with reference TRBV19 and TRBJ1-1, the CDR3 gives the full variable domain: DGGITQSPKYLFRKEGQNVTLSCEQNLNHDAMYWYRQDPGQGLRLIYYSQIVNDFQKGDIAEGYSVSREKKESFPLTVTSAQKNPTAFYLCASGYRGHLSNTEAFFGQGTRLTVV.

The chain links TRBV2 to TRBJ2-7, with a tentative D call TRBD1 (6 bases). Trimming pared 3 bases from V and 2 bases from J, leaving 17 bases between. Per germline, CDR1 SNHLY and CDR2 FYNNEI. There are 16 residues in the CDR3. CDR3 sequence: CASSEVVWDKAYEQYF. As DNA, the CDR3 is TGTGCCAGCAGTGAGGTGGTTTGGGACAAAGCCTACGAGCAGTACTTC.

The V and J genes are TRBV2 and TRBJ2-5; 10 nucleotides align to TRBD2. With 4 bases clipped from V and 5 bases from J, the junction kept 4 bases outside the gene matches. The CDR3 spans 14 residues. CDR1 is SNHLY and CDR2 is FYNNEI in the germline V gene. The CDR3 sequence is CASSAGTSAETQYF. CDR3 nucleotide sequence: TGTGCCAGCAGTGCCGGGACTAGCGCGGAGACCCAGTACTTC.

This clone was counted only a few times. The chain links TRBV7-2 to TRBJ1-1; TRBD1 matches 9 bases. The CDR3 runs 15 residues. V lost 4 bases, J lost 7 bases, and 10 bases stayed unmatched. The V gene's germline CDR1 is SGHTA and CDR2 FQGNSA. The CDR3: CASSSRQGGLGEAFF. The CDR3 nucleotides are TGTGCCAGCAGCTCCAGACAGGGGGGATTAGGTGAAGCTTTCTTT.

This clone was observed once. The chain couples TRBV5-4 to TRBJ2-7; 9 bases agree with TRBD2. V dropped 4 bases and J dropped 5; count of bases not matched to a gene: 13. The CDR3 is 16 amino acids. Germline V CDR1 and CDR2: SGHNT, YYREEE (reference sequence). For the CDR3, the DNA is TGTGCCAGCAGCCCGCACCCAATAGCGGGGGCAAACGAGCAGTACTTC. Translation gives CASSPHPIAGANEQYF.

The chain has TRBV7-2 and TRBJ2-1; 11 bases agree with TRBD2. The CDR3 runs 15 residues. CDR1 and CDR2 (germline): SGHTA, FQGNSA. Losses at the gene ends were 2 bases for V and 5 bases for J; bases not matched to a gene: 2. This CDR3 is CASSLRLAGNNEQFF. The CDR3 DNA sequence: TGTGCCAGCAGCTTAAGACTAGCGGGGAACAATGAGCAGTTCTTC.

This clone was seen only once. The chain joins TRBV2 to TRBJ2-5, with 9 bases matching TRBD2. After removal of 9 bases from V and 2 bases from J, the junction contained 16 bases not matched to a gene. The CDR3 extends over 17 amino acids. Looked up from germline, CDR1 is SNHLY and CDR2 is FYNNEI. CDR3 sequence reads: CASGSGGPSVRQETQYF. The CDR3 DNA follows: TGTGCCAGTGGTAGCGGGGGCCCCTCAGTACGGCAAGAGACCCAGTACTTC.

The J gene is TRBJ2-1, the V gene TRBV7-3; 9 nucleotides agree with TRBD2. Germline V gene data show CDR1 as SGHTA and CDR2 as FQGTGA. The CDR3 runs 16 residues. The J segment lost 8 bases and the V segment lost 1 base, leaving 9 bases of the junction unmatched. CDR3 sequence: CASSLNVAGAFDEQFF. CDR3 nucleotides: TGTGCCAGCAGCTTAAATGTAGCGGGGGCCTTCGATGAGCAGTTCTTC.

The chain links TRBV6-1 to TRBJ1-2; 9 bases map to TRBD1. Germline lookup yields CDR1 MNHNS and CDR2 SASEGT. This CDR3 region has 14 residues. CDR3: CAIQGTGSGYGYTF. The CDR3 DNA sequence: TGTGCTATACAAGGGACAGGGTCGGGCTATGGCTACACCTTC.

The rearrangement links TRBV7-9 to TRBJ1-3; D remains unclear. Trimming removed 2 bases from V and 0 bases from J, with 5 bases in between. Per the germline V gene, CDR1 is SEHNR and CDR2 is FQNEAQ (reference sequence). The CDR3 sequence is 14 residues long. The CDR3 DNA follows: TGTGCCAGCAGCTTATTTAACTCTGGAAACACCATATATTTT. Its protein product is CASSLFNSGNTIYF. Using reference TRBV7-9 and TRBJ1-3 for the parts outside the CDR3, the full variable domain is DTGVSQNPRHKITKRGQNVTFRCDPISEHNRLYWYRQTLGQGPEFLTYFQNEAQLEKSRLLSDRFSAERPKGSFSTLEIQRTEQGDSAMYLCASSLFNSGNTIYFGEGSWLTVV.

The chain uses TRBV6-5 and TRBJ2-1, with D uncertain. In germline, CDR1 is MNHEY, CDR2 SVGAGI. With 8 bases removed from V and 0 bases from J, the gap between germline ends came to 11 bases. The CDR3 totals 14 residues. The CDR3 DNA follows: TGTGCCAGCGGGCCAGCCGGCTCCTACAATGAGCAGTTCTTC. Translation: CASGPAGSYNEQFF.

V is TRBV7-9 and J is TRBJ1-1; D is unresolved. CDR1 is SEHNR and CDR2 is FQNEAQ in the germline V gene (reference sequence). The CDR3 covers 14 residues. V lost 4 bases and J 6 bases, leaving 15 bases between the germline ends. CDR3 DNA sequence: TGTGCCAGCAGCTCTGTCCGTCGATCGGCTGAAGCTTTCTTT. It codes for CASSSVRRSAEAFF.